This T cell receptor (beta chain) was obtained from a study of cytomegalovirus exposure and HLA in healthy donors. In the PCR, 60 Vbeta and 13 Jbeta primers were used. In the authors' workflow: Roughly 9.9 million shared chains were among the roughly 78 million unique TCR beta chains that a later analysis counted. Generated by immunoSEQ multiplex PCR, the TCRdb table keeps only in-frame clones and is missing some. V and J calls plus clone size are reproduced from that table; the DNA served to infer D and trimming. The table records approximately 190,000 clones, 84% of them present only once. Germline loops: CDR1 SQVTM, CDR2 ANQGSEA. The V and J ends lost 7 bases and 2 bases respectively, with 12 bases between them. This CDR3 is built from 13 residues. Notes on this clone: Its target is not known.

Overall study findings and caveats: Later analysis demonstrated an association between a missense DCLRE1C variant and TCR beta V- and J-gene trimming.

V usage is TRBV29-1 and J usage is TRBJ1-5; D is unresolved. This TCR was sampled from a boy younger than 18 in good health and CMV-seronegative. The sequencing input was PBMCs. As DNA, the CDR3 is TGCAGCGCAATCGAGGGTGGCAATCAGCCCCAGCATTTT. Encoded protein: CSAIEGGNQPQHF.